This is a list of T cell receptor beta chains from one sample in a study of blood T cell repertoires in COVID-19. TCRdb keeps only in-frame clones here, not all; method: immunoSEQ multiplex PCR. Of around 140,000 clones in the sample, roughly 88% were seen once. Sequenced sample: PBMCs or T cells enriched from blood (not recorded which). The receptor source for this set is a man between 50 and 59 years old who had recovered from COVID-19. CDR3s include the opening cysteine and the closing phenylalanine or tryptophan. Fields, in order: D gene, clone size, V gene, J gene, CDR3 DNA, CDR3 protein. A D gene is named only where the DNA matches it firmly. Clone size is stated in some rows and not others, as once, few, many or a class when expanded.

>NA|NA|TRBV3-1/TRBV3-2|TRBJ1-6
TGTGCCAGCAGCCTGAGAACTTTCAGGGGTTCCTATAATTCACCCCTCCACTTT
CASSLRTFRGSYNSPLHF
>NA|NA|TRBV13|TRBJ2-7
TGTGCCAGCAGCTCGACTAGAATGTTTTCGGGGGAGCAGTACTTC
CASSSTRMFSGEQYF
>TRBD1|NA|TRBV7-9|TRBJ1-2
TGTGCCAGCAGCTCTCTAAAAGGACAGGGGGCTCAAGGCTACACCTTC
CASSSLKGQGAQGYTF
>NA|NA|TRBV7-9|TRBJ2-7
TGTGCCAGCAGCGGCATGGGGGGACAGCCCTACGAGCAGTACTTC
CASSGMGGQPYEQYF
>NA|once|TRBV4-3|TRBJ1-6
TGCGCCAGCAGGGGATGGGGAGGGCGTAATTCACCCCTCCACTTT
CASRGWGGRNSPLHF
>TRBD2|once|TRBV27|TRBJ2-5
TGTGCCAGCAGTCTCAAGGGACTAGCGGGGCCCCAAGAGACCCAGTACTTC
CASSLKGLAGPQETQYF
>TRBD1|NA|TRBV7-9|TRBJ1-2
TGTGCCAGCAGCTCCCGGGACAGGGAATTACTACATGGCTACACCTTC
CASSSRDRELLHGYTF
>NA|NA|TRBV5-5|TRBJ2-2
TGTGCCAGCAGTTATGCAGGGTTTCCCGGGGAGCTGTTTTTT
CASSYAGFPGELFF
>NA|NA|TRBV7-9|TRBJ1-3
TGTGCCAGCAGCGGAGGGACCCGCTCTGGAAACACCATATATTTT
CASSGGTRSGNTIYF
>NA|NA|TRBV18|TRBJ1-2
TGTGCCAGCTCACCCTCCTATGGCTACACCTTC
CASSPSYGYTF
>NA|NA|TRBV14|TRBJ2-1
TGTGCCAGCAGCCAAGGGGGTGGAGGACGGCTATCCTACAATGAGCAGTTCTTC
CASSQGGGGRLSYNEQFF
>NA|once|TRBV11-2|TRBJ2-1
TGTGCCAGCAGCTTAGTGTCAGGGGCTTACAATGAGCAGTTCTTC
CASSLVSGAYNEQFF
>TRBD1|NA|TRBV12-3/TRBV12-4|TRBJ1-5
TGTGCCAGCAGTCCCAGGGGGCAGGCCCAGCATTTT
CASSPRGQAQHF
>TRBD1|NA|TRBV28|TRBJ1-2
TGTGCCAGCGCAGGGGGAGCCTTCGGCTACACCTTC
CASAGGAFGYTF
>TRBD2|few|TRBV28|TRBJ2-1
TGTGCCAGCAGTTCGGGACTAGCGAATGAGCAGTTCTTC
CASSSGLANEQFF
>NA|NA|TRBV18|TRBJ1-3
TGTGCCAGCTTGACAAACCCCTCTGGAAACACCATATATTTT
CASLTNPSGNTIYF
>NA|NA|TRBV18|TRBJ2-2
TGTGCCAGCTCACCCGGCGGCCGGCCCGGGGAGCTGTTTTTT
CASSPGGRPGELFF
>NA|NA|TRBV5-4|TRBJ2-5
TGTGCCAGCAGCTTCCGTGGAGGCGAGACCCAGTACTTC
CASSFRGGETQYF
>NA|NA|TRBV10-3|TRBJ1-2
TGTGCCATCAGACCGGACACAAACTATGGCTACACCTTC
CAIRPDTNYGYTF
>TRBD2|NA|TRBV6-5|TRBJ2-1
TGTGCCAGCAGTTACTGGGCGGGAGGGGGTGAGCAGTTCTTC
CASSYWAGGGEQFF
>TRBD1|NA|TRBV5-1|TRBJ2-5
TGCGCCAGCAGCTGGGGACAGGGGCGAGGAGAGACCCAGTACTTC
CASSWGQGRGETQYF
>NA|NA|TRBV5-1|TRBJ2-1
TGCGCCAGCAGCGAACAGAATGAGCAGTTCTTC
CASSEQNEQFF
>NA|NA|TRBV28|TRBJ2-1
TGTGCCAGCAGTCGATCAGGCAACCTCTACAATGAGCAGTTCTTC
CASSRSGNLYNEQFF
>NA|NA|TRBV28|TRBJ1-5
TGTGCCAGCAGTTACGTACAGGATAGCAATCAGCCCCAGCATTTT
CASSYVQDSNQPQHF
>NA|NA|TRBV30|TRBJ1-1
TGTGCCTGGGCAGGGACTCTAGGGAGGACTGAAGCTTTCTTT
CAWAGTLGRTEAFF
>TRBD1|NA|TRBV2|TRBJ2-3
TGTGCCAGCATTTTACGGACAGGTACAGATACGCAGTATTTT
CASILRTGTDTQYF
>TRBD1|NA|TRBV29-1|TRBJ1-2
TGCAGCGTGTACCGGGACAGGGCGGATGGCTACACCTTC
CSVYRDRADGYTF
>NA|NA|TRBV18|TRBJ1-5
TGTGCCAGCTCGCCTAGAGGAGATCAGCCCCAGCATTTT
CASSPRGDQPQHF
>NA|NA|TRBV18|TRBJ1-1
TGTGCCAGCTCACTTGGACAGAACACTGAAGCTTTCTTT
CASSLGQNTEAFF
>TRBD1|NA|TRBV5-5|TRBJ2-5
TGTGCCAGCAGCGTAGACAGGGAGGAGACCCAGTACTTC
CASSVDREETQYF
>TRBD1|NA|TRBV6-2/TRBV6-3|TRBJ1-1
TGTGCCAGCAGCATAGCGACAGGGCTGAACACTGAAGCTTTCTTT
CASSIATGLNTEAFF
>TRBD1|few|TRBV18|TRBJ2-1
TGTGCCAGCTCACGGGCAGGGGGCTACAATGAGCAGTTCTTC
CASSRAGGYNEQFF